A selection of T cell receptor beta chains follows, all from one sample in a study of metastatic and nonmetastatic thyroid tumors. TCRdb called clones again from the PCR reads with MiXCR. This sample carries under 15,000 clones, 26% of them seen once, and the ten largest clones take roughly 18%. Sequenced: tumor tissue. Receptors were obtained from a female donor with papillary thyroid cancer or a benign thyroid nodule (not recorded which). Some clones in this sample may be carry-over from other donors' samples. CDR3s include the opening cysteine and the closing phenylalanine or tryptophan. A D gene is named only where the DNA matches it firmly. The size of a clone is reported for some rows only, either as once, few or many, or as a class for expanded clones.

TRBJ2-7,many,TRBD2,TRBV7-9,TGTGCCAGCAGCTTGGTACTAGCGGGCGGGGCCGAAGCCTACGAGCAGTACTTC,CASSLVLAGGAEAYEQYF
TRBJ2-2,-,TRBD1,TRBV20-1,TGCAGTGCTAGAAAAAACCCAGGGGGCGCGGTCGGGGAGCTGTTTTTT,CSARKNPGGAVGELFF
TRBJ1-2,medium-sized,TRBD1,TRBV3-1,TGTGCCAGCAGCCAGGGACAGGGGAACGGCTACACCTTC,CASSQGQGNGYTF
TRBJ1-6,-,-,TRBV11-2,TGTGCCAGCAGCTTAAAGGGACCCCTCCACTTT,CASSLKGPLHF
TRBJ1-5,-,-,TRBV12-3/TRBV12-4,TGTGCCAGCAGCCTCAGGGGTGGCAATCAGCCCCAGCATTTT,CASSLRGGNQPQHF
TRBJ2-7,medium-sized,TRBD2,TRBV28,TGTGCCAGCAGCTTACTAGCGGGAGCGGGTTTTGGAGAGCAGTACTTC,CASSLLAGAGFGEQYF
TRBJ1-2,many,-,TRBV29-1,TGCAGCATACCCCTGGGGGCCCTCTATGGCTACACCTTC,CSIPLGALYGYTF
TRBJ2-7,few,-,TRBV5-5,TGTGCCAGCAGCCCCTGGTGGCGGGTGAGCTCCTACGAGCAGTACTTC,CASSPWWRVSSYEQYF
TRBJ2-7,many,-,TRBV7-6,TGTGCCAGCAGCTTGAGCAACTACTACGAGCAGTACTTC,CASSLSNYYEQYF
TRBJ2-2,many,-,TRBV7-9,TGTGCCAGCAGCTTCCGGCGGGCGAACACCGGGGAGCTGTTTTTT,CASSFRRANTGELFF
TRBJ2-1,many,-,TRBV5-1,TGCGCCAGCAGCGAGGCGACCGGGGATGAGCAGTTCTTC,CASSEATGDEQFF
TRBJ1-1,medium-sized,-,TRBV11-3,TGTGCCAGCAGCTTAAGCGGGAACGCTGAAGCTTTCTTT,CASSLSGNAEAFF
TRBJ1-3,many,-,TRBV20-1,TGCAGTGCCCTCGGACCGAACTCTGGAAACACCATATATTTT,CSALGPNSGNTIYF
TRBJ2-3,many,-,TRBV20-1,TGCAGTGCTAGACGGCTAGATTCCACAGATACGCAGTATTTT,CSARRLDSTDTQYF
TRBJ2-7,many,-,TRBV7-8,TGTGCCAGCAGCTTAGATACGAGAATCACCTACGAGCAGTACTTC,CASSLDTRITYEQYF
TRBJ1-2,many,-,TRBV6-4,TGTGCCAGCAGCCCCGGAGACGGAAACTATGGCTACACCTTC,CASSPGDGNYGYTF
TRBJ1-5,medium-sized,TRBD1,TRBV27,TGTGCCAGCAGGGGGACAGGGCTGGGTCAGCCCCAGCATTTT,CASRGTGLGQPQHF
TRBJ2-5,few,TRBD2,TRBV24-1,TGTGGCACCATTGGGACTAGCGTCGAAGGGACCCAGTACTTC,CGTIGTSVEGTQYF
TRBJ2-7,medium-sized,-,TRBV28,TGTGCCAGCCTGGGGCAGGGTGACGAGCAGTACTTC,CASLGQGDEQYF
TRBJ2-7,-,-,TRBV20-1,TGCAGTGCCCGCTGCGGGCTCCCCTACGAGCAGTACTTC,CSARCGLPYEQYF
TRBJ1-5,many,-,TRBV28,TGTGCCAGCAGTCCCCCGGGGAGTATTAGCAATCAGCCCCAGCATTTT,CASSPPGSISNQPQHF
TRBJ1-2,-,-,TRBV5-1,TGCGCCAGCAGCCCGGGGTGGGATTATGGCTACACCTTC,CASSPGWDYGYTF
TRBJ1-5,-,-,TRBV19,TGTGCCAGTAGTATAGATAGGACTCAGCCCCAGCATTTT,CASSIDRTQPQHF
TRBJ1-5,few,-,TRBV27,TGTGCCAGCATGCGGGAACAGGGTTGGAATCAGCCCCAGCATTTT,CASMREQGWNQPQHF
TRBJ1-1,many,-,TRBV11-1,TGTGCCAGCAGCTTAGATGGGTTTGGTCCTGAAGCTTTCTTT,CASSLDGFGPEAFF
TRBJ2-7,-,TRBD2,TRBV11-2,TGTGCCAGCAGTCCCATCGGACTAGCGGACTACGAGCAGTACTTC,CASSPIGLADYEQYF
TRBJ1-6,many,-,TRBV5-6,TGTGCCAGCAGCCGAAGTAACGGACAGTTGAATTCACCCCTCCACTTT,CASSRSNGQLNSPLHF
TRBJ2-5,many,-,TRBV11-2,TGTGCCAGCAGCCGGGATCAAGAGACCCAGTACTTC,CASSRDQETQYF
TRBJ2-1,many,-,TRBV7-9,TGTGCCAGCAGCTTAGTGGGCAGGAGCTCCTACAATGAGCAGTTCTTC,CASSLVGRSSYNEQFF